These 30 T cell receptor beta chains were sequenced from one sample in a study of lymphopenia after photon versus proton radiotherapy (dated by TCRdb to about 2019). Receptor libraries were prepared by the immunoSEQ multiplex PCR assay. TCRdb re-hosts the immuneACCESS table, in-frame sequences only. Its copies lack some clones; in the studies checked, an unresolved V gene accounts for under half of them, and the cause for the rest is not known. The sample table contains tens of thousands of clones; only one count was recorded for about 80% of them. The ten most abundant clones make up more than 12% of the sample. Source: peripheral blood, taken from a patient treated with proton-based radiotherapy. The receptor source for this set is a woman in her sixties or seventies with pancreatic cancer.

The gene calls are TRBV7-3 and TRBJ2-1; 8 bases match TRBD2. CDR1 and CDR2 (germline): SGHTA, FQGTGA. The length of the CDR3 is 15 residues. V was clipped by 5 bases and J by 0 bases; unmatched bases: 3. CDR3 DNA sequence: TGTGCCAGCAGCGAAAGCGGGAGCTCCTACAATGAGCAGTTCTTC. This sequence encodes CASSESGSSYNEQFF. Full variable domain (outside the CDR3, taken from reference TRBV7-3 and TRBJ2-1): GAGVSQTPSNKVTEKGKYVELRCDPISGHTALYWYRQSLGQGPEFLIYFQGTGAADDSGLPNDRFFAVRPEGSVSTLKIQRTERGDSAVYLCASSESGSSYNEQFFGPGTRLTVL.

V gene TRBV5-8 combines with J gene TRBJ2-7, with 8 bases fitting TRBD1. V lost 4 bases to trimming and J lost 6 bases; unmatched junction nucleotides: 12. The CDR3 runs 15 residues. Germline CDR1 is SGHTS and CDR2 is YDEGEE. The CDR3 sequence: CASSGAGGHSSEQYF. CDR3 in DNA: TGTGCCAGCAGCGGTGCAGGGGGCCATTCGAGCGAGCAGTACTTC.

CDR3: CASSRGQVLYEQYF. Here the CDR3 DNA reads TGTGCCAGCAGCCGAGGACAGGTTCTCTACGAGCAGTACTTC. The V and J genes are TRBV7-2 and TRBJ2-7; 7 bases match TRBD1. Germline CDR1 is SGHTA and CDR2 is FQGNSA. This CDR3 contains 14 residues. V trimming: 5 bases; J trimming: 3 bases; junction bases outside the gene matches: 7.

V gene TRBV4-2 combines with J gene TRBJ2-7; 8 bases agree with TRBD2. Germline lookup yields CDR1 LGHNA and CDR2 YNFKEQ. J gave up 3 bases and V 5 bases, and 9 bases lay outside the gene matches. The CDR3 totals 15 residues. For the CDR3, the DNA is TGTGCCAGCAGCAAAGGTACTAGCGGAATCTACGAGCAGTACTTC. Protein: CASSKGTSGIYEQYF.

The genes are TRBV6-5 and TRBJ1-4, with D possibly matching TRBD1 (5 bases). This CDR3 is built from 14 residues. The V gene's germline CDR1 is MNHEY and CDR2 SVGAGI. Trimming shortened V by 2 bases and J by 7 bases, and 11 bases separated the two germline ends. The CDR3, as DNA: TGTGCCAGCAGTTACAGGGGAGGGAGTGAAAAACTGTTTTTT. Its translation: CASSYRGGSEKLFF.

In its sample, this clone was seen once. The gene calls are TRBV6-9 and TRBJ1-1; no definite D call. The V end lost 7 bases, the J end lost 6 bases, and 9 bases lay between the germline ends. The CDR3 is made up of 11 amino acids. CDR1 is MNHGY and CDR2 is SVAAGI in the germline V gene. CDR3 nucleotide sequence: TGTGCCAGCATTGGCCTGGCTGAAGCTTTCTTT. This gives the protein CASIGLAEAFF.

In this sample, this clone turned up once. This sequence joins TRBV28 and TRBJ1-5; D unclear. Germline lookup yields CDR1 MDHEN and CDR2 SYDVKM. The germline V and J ends were trimmed by 7 bases and 3 bases, with 16 bases remaining between them. The CDR3 totals 15 residues. This CDR3 reads CASTTRGQANQPQHF. The CDR3 DNA reads TGTGCCAGCACCACTCGTGGGCAGGCCAATCAGCCCCAGCATTTT.

The J gene is TRBJ1-2, the V gene TRBV11-1; TRBD1 agrees at 10 bases. This CDR3 has 16 residues. Trimming cost V 4 bases and J 4 bases; bases outside gene matches: 9. The germline CDR1 and CDR2 sequences are SGHAT and FQDESV (reference sequence). The CDR3 coding sequence is TGTGCCAGCAGCTCAGTCACCGGGACAGGGGTCTATGGCTACACCTTC. Amino acids: CASSSVTGTGVYGYTF.

The gene calls are TRBV28 and TRBJ2-7; TRBD1 matches 7 bases. Looked up from germline, CDR1 is MDHEN and CDR2 is SYDVKM. The CDR3 contains 15 residues. Trimming at V came to 10 bases and at J to 0 bases, leaving 12 bases not matched to a gene. CDR3 protein: CATKNGDSSSYEQYF. CDR3 bases: TGTGCCACCAAAAACGGGGACAGCTCCTCCTACGAGCAGTACTTC.

CDR3 loop: CASSVVVGTEAFF. The CDR3 nucleotides are TGTGCCAGCAGCGTAGTTGTGGGCACTGAAGCTTTCTTT. The rearrangement joins TRBV9 to TRBJ1-1; unclear D gene. V lost 0 bases and J lost 4, with 7 bases in between. The germline V gene has CDR1 SGDLS and CDR2 YYNGEE. This CDR3 has 13 residues.

V usage is TRBV27 and J usage is TRBJ1-5; D not certain. The CDR3 contains 14 residues. Germline V gives CDR1 MNHEY, CDR2 SMNVEV (reference sequence). V was pared by 0 bases and J by 6 bases, with 9 bases between. In DNA, the CDR3 is TGTGCCAGCAGTTTATCGAAAGGTAGTCAGCCCCAGCATTTT. Its protein product is CASSLSKGSQPQHF.

The chain links TRBV7-2 to TRBJ2-7; D possibly corresponds to TRBD2 (6 bases). CDR1 SGHTA and CDR2 FQGNSA come from the germline V gene. V was shortened by 1 base and J by 3 bases, with 16 bases between the two germline ends. The CDR3 totals 16 residues. CDR3 amino acids: CASSLGGSGGHYEQYF. CDR3 in DNA: TGTGCCAGCAGCTTAGGAGGTAGCGGAGGCCACTACGAGCAGTACTTC. The whole variable domain, remainder taken from reference TRBV7-2 and TRBJ2-7, is GAGVSQSPSNKVTEKGKDVELRCDPISGHTALYWYRQSLGQGLEFLIYFQGNSAPDKSGLPSDRFSAERTGGSVSTLTIQRTQQEDSAVYLCASSLGGSGGHYEQYFGPGTRLTVT.

The genes are TRBV4-2 and TRBJ1-1; D gene ambiguous. This CDR3 comprises 12 residues. Trimming took off 2 bases at V and 4 bases at J, with 5 bases between the two ends. Germline V lookup: CDR1 LGHNA, CDR2 YNFKEQ. The CDR3 protein is CASSQWGTEAFF. In DNA form, the CDR3 reads TGTGCCAGCAGCCAATGGGGCACTGAAGCTTTCTTT.

V usage is TRBV11-3 and J usage is TRBJ2-3; D not resolved. Trimming left V 1 base short and J 2 bases short, with 7 bases between. The CDR3 contains 14 residues. In germline, CDR1 is SGHNT, CDR2 YENEEA. The CDR3 spells CASSLGPNTDTQYF. The CDR3 DNA reads TGTGCCAGCAGCTTAGGTCCTAACACAGATACGCAGTATTTT.

This clone was detected a few times. The chain has TRBV30 and TRBJ2-7; 9 nucleotides line up with TRBD1. Germline V CDR1 and CDR2: GTSNPN, SVGIG (reference sequence). V lost 5 bases, J lost 2 bases, and 4 bases stayed unmatched. CDR3 length equals 13 residues. The CDR3 sequence is CAWGTGLTYEQYF. CDR3 in DNA: TGTGCCTGGGGGACAGGGTTAACCTACGAGCAGTACTTC.

The chain links TRBV19 to TRBJ2-1, with TRBD2 matching 9 bases. The length of the CDR3 is 14 residues. Losses at the gene ends were 8 bases for V and 5 bases for J; bases not matched to a gene: 7. Germline assignment: CDR1 LNHDA and CDR2 SQIVND (reference sequence). The CDR3 nucleotides read TGTGCCAGTGGAGGGACTAGCTGGAACAATGAGCAGTTCTTC. Translated: CASGGTSWNNEQFF.

This clone was observed a few times. V gene TRBV28 combines with J gene TRBJ2-7; the match to TRBD2 covers 7 bases. This CDR3 contains 16 residues. Germline loops: CDR1 MDHEN, CDR2 SYDVKM. V was pared by 3 bases and J by 4 bases, with 12 bases of the junction left unmatched. CDR3 region: CASSFSLAALQYEQYF. The CDR3 DNA sequence: TGTGCCAGCAGTTTTTCGCTAGCGGCCCTCCAATACGAGCAGTACTTC.

A single count supports this clone. The rearrangement joins TRBV29-1 to TRBJ2-1; TRBD2 agrees at 7 bases. The CDR3 covers 15 residues. J lost 0 bases, V lost 5 bases, and 7 bases had no gene match. CDR1 is SQVTM, CDR2 ANQGSEA, per germline. CDR3 DNA: TGCAGCGTTTTGCCGCGGGAGAGCTCCTACAATGAGCAGTTCTTC. Encoded protein: CSVLPRESSYNEQFF.

This rearrangement joins TRBV5-5 to TRBJ1-2; D is ambiguous. CDR1 and CDR2 from the germline V gene are SGHKS and YYEKEE (reference sequence). V lost 1 base to trimming and J lost 2 bases, with 12 bases between them. The CDR3 totals 15 residues. The CDR3 reads CASSLWIQENYGYTF. The CDR3 nucleotides read TGTGCCAGCAGCTTGTGGATACAAGAGAACTATGGCTACACCTTC.

The chain is built from TRBV7-2 and TRBJ2-3; maybe TRBD2 (6 bases). The CDR3 has 15 residues. Germline CDR1 is SGHTA and CDR2 is FQGNSA. The V end was cut by 0 bases, the J end by 0 bases, with 7 bases between. The CDR3: CASSLAGTSTDTQYF. DNA of the CDR3: TGTGCCAGCAGCTTAGCCGGGACTAGCACAGATACGCAGTATTTT.

J is TRBJ2-7 and V is TRBV27; TRBD1 is a possible D gene (6 bases). This CDR3 has 13 amino acids. CDR1 MNHEY and CDR2 SMNVEV come from the germline V gene (reference sequence). V was shortened by 5 bases and J by 2 bases, with 10 bases between the two germline ends. The CDR3 spells CASSHRETYEQYF. Written as DNA, the CDR3 is TGTGCCAGCAGTCACAGGGAAACCTACGAGCAGTACTTC.

This sequence joins TRBV6-5 and TRBJ2-7; D may correspond to TRBD1 or TRBD2 (6 bases each). Trimming removed 5 bases from V and 0 bases from J, with 11 bases in between. Germline V gene data show CDR1 as MNHEY and CDR2 as SVGAGI. This CDR3 is built from 14 residues. The CDR3 is CASSRGGSSYEQYF. The CDR3 DNA reads TGTGCCAGCAGTAGAGGGGGGAGCTCCTACGAGCAGTACTTC.

This clone has just one count. This sequence joins TRBV29-1 and TRBJ2-7, with 8 bases fitting TRBD1. V was pared by 1 base and J by 3 bases, with 8 bases of the junction left unmatched. The CDR3 has 15 residues. CDR1 and CDR2 from the germline V gene are SQVTM and ANQGSEA. The CDR3 region is CSVEGGTGNNYEQYF. DNA for the CDR3: TGCAGCGTTGAAGGGGGGACAGGTAACAACTACGAGCAGTACTTC.

The chain combines TRBV9 with TRBJ1-3; 9 positions match TRBD1. With 0 bases clipped from V and 2 bases from J, the junction kept 6 bases outside the gene matches. Germline lookup yields CDR1 SGDLS and CDR2 YYNGEE. CDR3 length: 17 residues. The CDR3 is CASSVEARDRAGNTIYF. The CDR3 DNA follows: TGTGCCAGCAGCGTAGAGGCGAGGGACAGGGCTGGAAACACCATATATTTT.

The rearrangement uses TRBV11-3 and TRBJ2-3; D assignment may be TRBD1 or TRBD2 (5 bases each). The CDR3 spans 15 residues. Germline assignment: CDR1 SGHNT and CDR2 YENEEA. V gave up 4 bases and J gave up 0 bases, with 11 bases separating them. The CDR3 region is CASSSRELSTDTQYF. Here the CDR3 DNA reads TGTGCCAGCAGCTCCAGGGAGCTCAGCACAGATACGCAGTATTTT.

V is TRBV28 and J is TRBJ2-7, with 8 bases lining up with TRBD1. V was clipped by 5 bases and J by 2 bases; unmatched bases: 5. This CDR3 has 14 amino acids. Germline V gene lookup returns CDR1 MDHEN and CDR2 SYDVKM. The CDR3 DNA reads as TGTGCCAGCAGTCCCAGGACAGGGCCCTACGAGCAGTACTTC. Its translation: CASSPRTGPYEQYF.

The chain employs TRBV6-5 and TRBJ2-1, with D perhaps assigned TRBD1 or TRBD2 (7 bases each). The V and J ends lost 8 bases and 0 bases respectively, with 14 bases between them. This CDR3 has 15 amino acids. Germline lookup yields CDR1 MNHEY and CDR2 SVGAGI. CDR3 sequence: CASCRGGSSYNEQFF. In DNA form, the CDR3 reads TGTGCCAGCTGCAGGGGGGGAAGCTCCTACAATGAGCAGTTCTTC.

The gene calls are TRBV25-1 and TRBJ2-3, with 8 bases fitting TRBD1. V gave up 4 bases and J gave up 2 bases; unmatched junction bases: 5. Germline CDR1 MGHDK, CDR2 SYGVNS. The CDR3 loop spans 15 amino acids. CDR3 nucleotides: TGTGCCAGCAGTGCCCGGACAGGGTCCACAGATACGCAGTATTTT. Translating gives CASSARTGSTDTQYF.

The chain carries TRBV7-2 and TRBJ2-2; D remains ambiguous. Germline CDR1 reads SGHTA; CDR2 reads FQGNSA. The CDR3 has 13 amino acids. Trimming cost V 1 base and J 7 bases, with 7 bases left between them. The DNA for the CDR3 is TGTGCCAGCAGCTTAGACCCTGGCGGGGAGCTGTTTTTT. It yields the protein CASSLDPGGELFF.

V is TRBV28 and J is TRBJ1-2; 7 bases align to TRBD1. In germline, CDR1 is MDHEN, CDR2 SYDVKM. Trimming removed 5 bases from V and 5 bases from J; junction bases left unmatched: 5. This CDR3 contains 13 residues. The CDR3 here is CASSAGGGYGYTF. In nucleotides, the CDR3 is TGTGCCAGCAGTGCAGGGGGGGGATATGGCTACACCTTC.